This TCR beta chain was identified during a study of control samples from healthy donors and cancer patients. The CDR3 consists of 12 residues. Clones were read by immunoSEQ multiplex PCR, and TCRdb kept only the in-frame ones, dropping some. This table has more than 70,000 clones, around nine tenths appearing once. This clone has only one observation. This chain uses TRBV12-2 with TRBJ1-2. TRBV12-2 is classified as a pseudogene. The TCR was taken from a man aged 60 to 75 with lung cancer. Material for sequencing was PBMCs. The CDR3, as DNA: TGTGCAAGTCGCTTGACGGGCTATGGCTACACCTTC. It translates to CASRLTGYGYTF.